This entry describes one T cell receptor beta chain. Its specificity is unknown. The sample belongs to a study of cytomegalovirus exposure and HLA in healthy donors. Overall study findings and caveats: In a later analysis, CMV-associated beta chains were mostly HLA-associated, it appeared. The study carried out a later analysis of TCR beta sequences. It associated approximately 16,000 of them with specific HLA alleles at a false discovery rate of 0.05.

The V gene lost 1 base and the J gene lost 4 bases, with 23 bases spanning the gap. Germline values: CDR1 SGHRS, CDR2 YFSETQ. The CDR3 consists of 18 residues. The PCR contained 60 Vbeta and 13 Jbeta primers. Here immunoSEQ multiplex PCR was the method, and the copy in TCRdb shows in-frame clones only, minus some. The sample yields over 70,000 clones, under 80% seen once. Material for sequencing was PBMCs. The clonotype originates from a man between 25 and 39 years old in good health and CMV-seropositive. The rearrangement links TRBV5-1 to TRBJ1-2, with a possible D match to TRBD1 (5 bases). The CDR3 bases are TGCGCCAGCAGCTTGCGGGCGGACACCGCCCTTTTGGCCTATGGCTACACCTTC. Amino acid sequence: CASSLRADTALLAYGYTF.